One and the same sample provided the 26 T cell receptor beta chains below, sequenced in a study of blood T cell repertoires in COVID-19 (dated by TCRdb to the early 2020s). The library was built by means of the immunoSEQ multiplex PCR assay. The source is immuneACCESS, and TCRdb retained only in-frame sequences with V and J called. Part of the clones is not carried over; for the studies checked, unresolved V genes explain less than half of this, and the remainder is unexplained. This sample has around 280,000 clones in its table, and 85% to 90% of those were observed once. Around 10% of the sample is taken by the ten largest. Sequencing was performed on peripheral blood. The receptors were gathered from a woman in her twenties or thirties with COVID-19, enrolled during active disease.

The chain is built from TRBV28 and TRBJ2-7; D gene uncertain. V shed 8 bases and J shed 3 bases, with 8 bases lying between them. The CDR3 has 11 residues. Germline-derived CDR1 and CDR2 are MDHEN and SYDVKM. CDR3 in DNA: TGTGCCAGCGGAGACGACTACGAGCAGTACTTC. This translates into CASGDDYEQYF.

The chain is built from TRBV7-9 and TRBJ1-2; D is undetermined. The V end lost 4 bases, the J end lost 8 bases, and 23 bases lay between the germline ends. The CDR3 extends over 16 amino acids. Germline V gives CDR1 SEHNR, CDR2 FQNEAQ (reference sequence). The CDR3 sequence is CASSSTRRRGSEGYTF. The CDR3 DNA reads as TGTGCCAGCAGCTCAACCCGCCGTCGAGGGTCTGAGGGCTACACCTTC.

The genes are TRBV7-8 and TRBJ2-2, with D possibly being TRBD2 (6 bases). The CDR3 spans 20 residues. Germline CDR1 reads SGHVS; CDR2 reads FQNEAQ. V lost 5 bases, J lost 3 bases, and 28 bases lay in between. The CDR3 coding sequence is TGTGCCAGCAGCCAAAATCCGCCTAGCGCGTGGTCTGAAGACACCGGGGAGCTGTTTTTT. This sequence encodes CASSQNPPSAWSEDTGELFF.

V is TRBV11-1 and J is TRBJ2-1, with D tentatively TRBD1 (6 bases). V dropped 4 bases and J dropped 2 bases, with 6 bases sitting between them. CDR3 size: 13 residues. The germline V gene encodes CDR1 SGHAT and CDR2 FQDESV (reference sequence). The CDR3 reads CASSSGAYNEQFF. CDR3 bases: TGTGCCAGCAGCTCAGGGGCCTACAATGAGCAGTTCTTC.

This chain uses TRBV15 with TRBJ1-4; TRBD1 is a possible D gene (5 bases). The germline V gene encodes CDR1 LNHNV and CDR2 YYDKDF (reference sequence). With 0 bases removed from V and 7 bases from J, the gap between germline ends came to 12 bases. CDR3 size: 15 residues. In DNA, the CDR3 is TGTGCCACCAGCAGAGATCGGACCCAGGGTGAAAAACTGTTTTTT. This sequence encodes CATSRDRTQGEKLFF.

The J gene is TRBJ2-1, the V gene TRBV7-8; 7 bases are shared with TRBD2. The CDR3 has 16 residues. Germline assignment: CDR1 SGHVS and CDR2 FQNEAQ. The V gene end was trimmed by 5 bases and the J gene end by 6 bases; junction bases not matched to a gene: 13. In nucleotides, the CDR3 is TGTGCCAGCAGCCGACGGGGCGGGGGAGGGGCCAATGAGCAGTTCTTC. Its protein is CASSRRGGGGANEQFF. The full variable domain, its missing parts supplied by reference TRBV7-8 and TRBJ2-1, is GAGVSQSPRYKVAKRGQDVALRCDPISGHVSLFWYQQALGQGPEFLTYFQNEAQLDKSGLPSDRFFAERPEGSVSTLKIQRTQQEDSAVYLCASSRRGGGGANEQFFGPGTRLTVL.

This clone is a singleton in its sample. The chain joins TRBV13 to TRBJ2-7; D is unclear. This CDR3 spans 13 amino acids. The V and J ends lost 7 bases and 0 bases respectively, with 10 bases between them. Germline assignment: CDR1 PRHDT and CDR2 FYEKMQ (reference sequence). The CDR3 is CASTGPSSYEQYF. CDR3 DNA: TGTGCCAGCACTGGGCCGAGCTCCTACGAGCAGTACTTC.

The V gene is TRBV10-3, the J gene TRBJ2-7; the match to TRBD1 covers 8 bases. This CDR3 contains 14 residues. V lost 6 bases, J lost 1 base, and 5 bases stayed unmatched. Germline CDR1 reads ENHRY; CDR2 reads SYGVKD. Here the CDR3 DNA reads TGTGCCATCAGCCTCGGGACAGGATCCTACGAGCAGTACTTC. Amino acid sequence: CAISLGTGSYEQYF.

This clone turned up a few times. The chain employs TRBV5-1 and TRBJ2-3, with TRBD2 as a possible D gene (5 bases). The V end was cut by 6 bases, the J end by 4 bases, with 15 bases between. The CDR3 runs 14 residues. Germline V gene lookup returns CDR1 SGHRS and CDR2 YFSETQ. The CDR3: CASTRGSGPDTQYF. CDR3 bases: TGCGCCAGCACACGGGGTTCAGGCCCAGATACGCAGTATTTT. Together with reference TRBV5-1 and TRBJ2-3, the CDR3 gives the full variable domain: KAGVTQTPRYLIKTRGQQVTLSCSPISGHRSVSWYQQTPGQGLQFLFEYFSETQRNKGNFPGRFSGRQFSNSRSEMNVSTLELGDSALYLCASTRGSGPDTQYFGPGTRLTVL.

The DNA of the CDR3 is TGCGCCAGCAGCACTAGCGGGGGCCCGGGAGATGAGCAGTTCTTC. Its protein is CASSTSGGPGDEQFF. This rearrangement joins TRBV5-1 to TRBJ2-1, with TRBD2 matching over 11 bases. Per germline, CDR1 SGHRS and CDR2 YFSETQ. V lost 4 bases, J lost 8 bases, and 8 bases stayed unmatched. The CDR3 spans 15 residues.

The V gene is TRBV7-9, the J gene TRBJ1-6; tentatively, D is TRBD1 (5 bases). The CDR3 runs 14 residues. The ends were cut back, 5 bases at V and 7 bases at J, with 12 bases in the middle. The germline CDR1 and CDR2 sequences are SEHNR and FQNEAQ (reference sequence). As DNA, the CDR3 is TGTGCCAGCAGCGGACCCACAGGCAATTCACCCCTCCACTTT. Translation: CASSGPTGNSPLHF.

The J gene is TRBJ1-1, the V gene TRBV19; D is possibly TRBD1 (5 bases). Trimming pared 0 bases from V and 8 bases from J, leaving 19 bases between. Germline CDR1 reads LNHDA; CDR2 reads SQIVND (reference sequence). There are 16 residues in the CDR3. The CDR3 bases are TGTGCCAGTAGTATAGAGGCAGGGTCGGTTTCGGCCGAAGCTTTCTTT. Residues: CASSIEAGSVSAEAFF. The full variable domain, rest sourced from reference TRBV19 and TRBJ1-1, is DGGITQSPKYLFRKEGQNVTLSCEQNLNHDAMYWYRQDPGQGLRLIYYSQIVNDFQKGDIAEGYSVSREKKESFPLTVTSAQKNPTAFYLCASSIEAGSVSAEAFFGQGTRLTVV.

V gene TRBV9 combines with J gene TRBJ2-1; no reliable D call. Trimming pared 2 bases from V and 3 bases from J, leaving 12 bases between. Germline CDR1 is SGDLS and CDR2 is YYNGEE. There are 15 residues in the CDR3. CDR3 in DNA: TGTGCCAGCAGCGTCCCTCCTGACTTCTACAATGAGCAGTTCTTC. Its protein product is CASSVPPDFYNEQFF.

The chain couples TRBV11-3 to TRBJ2-1; the match to TRBD1 covers 7 bases. J lost 5 bases, V lost 6 bases, and 10 bases had no gene match. Germline values: CDR1 SGHNT, CDR2 YENEEA. CDR3 size: 15 residues. CDR3 in amino acids: CASSYAGTADNEQFF. DNA for the CDR3: TGTGCCAGCAGTTACGCCGGGACAGCTGACAATGAGCAGTTCTTC.

The chain combines TRBV27 with TRBJ2-6; D is ambiguous. V was trimmed by 11 bases and J by 0 bases, leaving 8 bases between them. CDR1 and CDR2 from the germline V gene are MNHEY and SMNVEV (reference sequence). The CDR3 runs to 13 residues. The CDR3 is CASAGSGANVLTF. The CDR3 region has the DNA TGTGCCTCCGCAGGCTCTGGGGCCAACGTCCTGACTTTC.

This clone was found a few times. The CDR3 protein is CASSPRRGGSPLHF. Written as DNA, the CDR3 is TGTGCCAGCAGCCCTCGTAGGGGTGGTTCACCCCTCCACTTT. V and J are TRBV7-2 and TRBJ1-6, with TRBD1 as a possible D gene (5 bases). V shed 5 bases and J shed 9 bases, with 14 bases lying between them. This CDR3 is 14 amino acids long. Germline values: CDR1 SGHTA, CDR2 FQGNSA.

CDR3 amino acids: CARSYWRGEFYEQYF. The CDR3 DNA sequence: TGTGCCAGAAGCTACTGGCGGGGGGAGTTCTACGAGCAGTACTTC. The V gene is TRBV5-3, the J gene TRBJ2-7; 8 bases align to TRBD2. TRBV5-3 is an ORF, and what it does is uncertain. This CDR3 has 15 amino acids. After removal of 3 bases from V and 3 bases from J, the junction contained 8 bases not matched to a gene.

The chain carries TRBV7-9 and TRBJ1-3, with D uncertain. The germline CDR1 and CDR2 sequences are SEHNR and FQNEAQ (reference sequence). The CDR3 totals 15 residues. V was pared by 8 bases and J by 0 bases, with 14 bases between. In nucleotides, the CDR3 is TGTGCCAGCGGAACTGGAGGTCTCTCTGGAAACACCATATATTTT. Translating gives CASGTGGLSGNTIYF.

Worth noting for this clone: Different DNA sequences within this sample yield the same CDR3. In nucleotides, the CDR3 is TGTGCCAGTAGTATAGATCTTGAGACGGGTAACTATGGCTACACCTTC. Amino acid sequence: CASSIDLETGNYGYTF. The gene calls are TRBV19 and TRBJ1-2; D ambiguous. Germline V gene lookup returns CDR1 LNHDA and CDR2 SQIVND (reference sequence). CDR3 length: 16 amino acids. With 0 bases removed from V and 1 base from J, the gap between germline ends came to 12 bases.

This chain connects TRBV6-4 to TRBJ2-5; D is possibly TRBD2 (6 bases). CDR1 and CDR2 from the germline V gene are MRHNA and SNTAGT. Trimming stripped 3 bases from V and 9 bases from J, with 20 bases between. This CDR3 has 15 residues. CDR3 nucleotide sequence: TGTGCCAGCAGTGAAGTTCCCACCGGCCCGGGGGCCCAGTACTTC. It translates to CASSEVPTGPGAQYF.

This clone was found once. CDR3 coding DNA: TGTGCCAGCAGCGAAAGCCCCGACAGTTACTACGAGCAGTACTTC. This gives the protein CASSESPDSYYEQYF. The J gene is TRBJ2-7, the V gene TRBV7-6, with D possibly TRBD1 on 5 matching bases. Germline V gene sequence: CDR1 SGHVS, CDR2 FNYEAQ. V gave up 5 bases and J gave up 3 bases, with 17 bases separating them. There are 15 residues in the CDR3.

The chain uses TRBV30 and TRBJ1-1, with 9 bases that match TRBD1. Germline loops: CDR1 GTSNPN, CDR2 SVGIG (reference sequence). CDR3 length equals 14 residues. J gave up 8 bases and V 5 bases, and 12 bases lay outside the gene matches. The DNA for the CDR3 is TGTGCCTGGGCAGGGGACAGGGTATCACGCGAAGCTTTCTTT. Amino acid sequence: CAWAGDRVSREAFF.

As DNA, the CDR3 is TGTGCCAGCAGCGTCGACAGCCATAGCACAGATACGCAGTATTTT. It specifies CASSVDSHSTDTQYF. This chain joins TRBV11-1 and TRBJ2-3; a weak D match, TRBD1 (5 bases). The length of the CDR3 is 15 residues. Between the trimmed V and J ends, which lost 5 bases and 0 bases, there was a span of 12 bases. The germline V gene has CDR1 SGHAT and CDR2 FQDESV (reference sequence).

CDR3 region: CASSFGGTSSYEQYF. CDR3 DNA sequence: TGTGCCAGCAGCTTTGGAGGGACCAGCTCCTACGAGCAGTACTTC. The rearrangement uses TRBV5-4 and TRBJ2-7; D is perhaps TRBD2 (6 bases). CDR1 and CDR2 (germline): SGHNT, YYREEE (reference sequence). Trimming took off 2 bases at V and 0 bases at J, with 12 bases between the two ends. The CDR3 has 15 residues.

The chain is built from TRBV3-1 (or the pseudogene TRBV3-2) and TRBJ2-1, with 8 nucleotides matching TRBD2. The trim removed 4 bases at V and 1 base at J, leaving 6 bases unmatched. The CDR3 is 16 amino acids. CDR1 LGHDT and CDR2 YNNKEL come from the germline V gene (reference sequence). In nucleotides, the CDR3 is TGTGCCAGCAGCCTGAGCGGGGGTAAATCCTACAATGAGCAGTTCTTC. Translation gives CASSLSGGKSYNEQFF.

This clone was detected only a few times. The J gene is TRBJ1-5, the V gene TRBV2; D is unclear. The CDR3 has 12 amino acids. Trimming cost V 4 bases and J 4 bases, with 5 bases left between them. Germline values: CDR1 SNHLY, CDR2 FYNNEI. The CDR3 sequence: CASSVRNQPQHF. CDR3 DNA: TGTGCCAGCAGTGTGAGGAATCAGCCCCAGCATTTT.